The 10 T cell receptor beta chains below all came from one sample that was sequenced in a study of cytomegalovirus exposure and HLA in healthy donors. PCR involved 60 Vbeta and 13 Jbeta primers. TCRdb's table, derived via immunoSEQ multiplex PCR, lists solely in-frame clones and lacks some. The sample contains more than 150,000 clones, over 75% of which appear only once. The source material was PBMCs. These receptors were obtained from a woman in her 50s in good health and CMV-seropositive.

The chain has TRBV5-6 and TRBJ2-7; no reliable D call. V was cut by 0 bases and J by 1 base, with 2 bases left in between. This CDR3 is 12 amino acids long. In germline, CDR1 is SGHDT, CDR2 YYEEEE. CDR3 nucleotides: TGTGCCAGCAGCTTGGTATCCTACGAGCAGTACTTC. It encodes CASSLVSYEQYF.

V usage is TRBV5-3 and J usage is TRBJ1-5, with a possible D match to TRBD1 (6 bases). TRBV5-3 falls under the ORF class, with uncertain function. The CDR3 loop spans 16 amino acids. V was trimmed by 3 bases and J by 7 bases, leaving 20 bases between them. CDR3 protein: CARSSHHPTGRQPQHF. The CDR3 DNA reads TGTGCCAGAAGCTCCCACCATCCGACAGGTCGGCAGCCCCAGCATTTT.

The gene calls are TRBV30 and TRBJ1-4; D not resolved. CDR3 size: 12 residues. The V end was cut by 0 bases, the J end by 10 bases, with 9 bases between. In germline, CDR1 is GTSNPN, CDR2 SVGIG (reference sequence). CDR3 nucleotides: TGTGCCTGGAGTGTCGCGAGTGGAAAACTGTTTTTT. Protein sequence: CAWSVASGKLFF.

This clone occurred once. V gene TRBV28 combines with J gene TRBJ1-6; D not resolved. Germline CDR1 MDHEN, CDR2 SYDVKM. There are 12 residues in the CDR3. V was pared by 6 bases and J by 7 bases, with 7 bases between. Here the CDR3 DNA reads TGTGCCAGCAGGTCCGTCAATTCACCCCTCCACTTT. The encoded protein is CASRSVNSPLHF.

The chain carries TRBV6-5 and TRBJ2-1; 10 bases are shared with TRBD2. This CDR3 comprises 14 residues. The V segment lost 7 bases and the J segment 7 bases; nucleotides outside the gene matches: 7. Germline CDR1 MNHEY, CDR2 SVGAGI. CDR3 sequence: CASTVSGGRNEQFF. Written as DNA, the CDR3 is TGTGCCAGCACCGTTAGCGGGGGGAGAAATGAGCAGTTCTTC.

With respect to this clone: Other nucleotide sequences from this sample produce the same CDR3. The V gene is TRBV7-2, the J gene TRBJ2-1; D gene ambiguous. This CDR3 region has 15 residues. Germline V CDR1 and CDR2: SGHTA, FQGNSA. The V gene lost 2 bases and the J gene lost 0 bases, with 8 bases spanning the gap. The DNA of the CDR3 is TGTGCCAGCAGCTTATCGGGTAGCTCCTACAATGAGCAGTTCTTC. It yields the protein CASSLSGSSYNEQFF.

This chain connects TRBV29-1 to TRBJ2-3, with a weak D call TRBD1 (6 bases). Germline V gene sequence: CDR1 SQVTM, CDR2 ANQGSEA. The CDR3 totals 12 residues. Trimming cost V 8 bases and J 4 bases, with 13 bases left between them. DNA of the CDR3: TGCAGCACCCGACAGGCGGCAGATACGCAGTATTTT. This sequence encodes CSTRQAADTQYF.

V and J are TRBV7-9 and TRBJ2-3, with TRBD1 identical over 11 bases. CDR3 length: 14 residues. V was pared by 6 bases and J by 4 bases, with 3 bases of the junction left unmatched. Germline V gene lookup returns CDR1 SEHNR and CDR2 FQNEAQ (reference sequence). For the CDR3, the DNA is TGTGCCAGCAGATCGGACAGGGGGCCAGATACGCAGTATTTT. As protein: CASRSDRGPDTQYF. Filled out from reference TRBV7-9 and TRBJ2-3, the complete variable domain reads DTGVSQNPRHKITKRGQNVTFRCDPISEHNRLYWYRQTLGQGPEFLTYFQNEAQLEKSRLLSDRFSAERPKGSFSTLEIQRTEQGDSAMYLCASRSDRGPDTQYFGPGTRLTVL.

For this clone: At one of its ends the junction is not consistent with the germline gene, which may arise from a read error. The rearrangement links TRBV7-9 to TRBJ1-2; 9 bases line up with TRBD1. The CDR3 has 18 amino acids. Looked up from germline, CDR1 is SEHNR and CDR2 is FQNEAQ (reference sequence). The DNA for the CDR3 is TGTTCCAGCAGCTTAACCAGGGACAGGGATTGGGGTAACTATGGCTACACCTTC. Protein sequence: CSSSLTRDRDWGNYGYTF.

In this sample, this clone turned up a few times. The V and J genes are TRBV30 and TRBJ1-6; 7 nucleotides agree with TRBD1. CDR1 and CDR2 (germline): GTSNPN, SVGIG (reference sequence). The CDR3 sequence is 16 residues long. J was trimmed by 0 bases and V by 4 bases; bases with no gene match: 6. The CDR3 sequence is CAWMGQTSSYNSPLHF. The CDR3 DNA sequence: TGTGCCTGGATGGGACAGACCAGCTCCTATAATTCACCCCTCCACTTT.